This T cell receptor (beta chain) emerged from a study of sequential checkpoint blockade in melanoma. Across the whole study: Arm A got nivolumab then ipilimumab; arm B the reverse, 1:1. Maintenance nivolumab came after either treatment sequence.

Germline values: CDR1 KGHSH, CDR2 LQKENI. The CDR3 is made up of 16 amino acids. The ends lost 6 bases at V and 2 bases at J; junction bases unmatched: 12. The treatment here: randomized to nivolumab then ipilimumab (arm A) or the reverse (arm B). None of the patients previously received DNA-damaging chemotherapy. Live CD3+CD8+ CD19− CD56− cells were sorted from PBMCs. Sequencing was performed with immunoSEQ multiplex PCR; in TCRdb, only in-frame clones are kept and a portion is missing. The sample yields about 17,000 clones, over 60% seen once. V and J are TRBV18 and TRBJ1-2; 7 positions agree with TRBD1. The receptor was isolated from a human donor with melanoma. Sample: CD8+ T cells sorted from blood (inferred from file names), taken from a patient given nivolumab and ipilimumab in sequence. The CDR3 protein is CASSQGGRTVNYGYTF. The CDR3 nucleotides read TGTGCCAGCTCCCAAGGGGGCAGGACCGTAAACTATGGCTACACCTTC.